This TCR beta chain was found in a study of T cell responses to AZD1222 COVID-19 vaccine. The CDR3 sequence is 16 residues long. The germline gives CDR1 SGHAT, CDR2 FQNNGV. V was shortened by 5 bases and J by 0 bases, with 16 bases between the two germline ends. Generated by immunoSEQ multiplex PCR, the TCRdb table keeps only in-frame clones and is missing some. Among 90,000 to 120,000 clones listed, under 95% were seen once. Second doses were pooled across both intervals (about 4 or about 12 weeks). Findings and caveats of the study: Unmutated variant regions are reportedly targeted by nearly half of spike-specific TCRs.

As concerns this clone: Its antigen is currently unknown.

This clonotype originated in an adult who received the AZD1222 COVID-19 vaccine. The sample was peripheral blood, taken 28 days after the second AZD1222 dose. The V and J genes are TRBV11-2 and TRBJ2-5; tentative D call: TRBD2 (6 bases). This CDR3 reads CASSPGVAEYQETQYF. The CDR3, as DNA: TGTGCCAGCAGCCCCGGGGTAGCGGAGTACCAAGAGACCCAGTACTTC.